The source of this T cell receptor (beta chain) is a study of blood T cell repertoires in COVID-19. Looking at the study overall: PBMCs, B-cell-depleted T cells, or T cells provided the cDNA or gDNA that made up the material.

As handled by the study authors: Estimated nucleated cell counts came from reference gene primer amplification. The repertoire was sequenced with immunoSEQ multiplex PCR; TCRdb's copy has only in-frame clones and lacks some. D and trimming come from the DNA, and the V and J calls and clone size come from that table. The sample includes about 140,000 clones, around nine tenths of them seen just once. This CDR3 region has 12 residues. Trimming left V 5 bases short and J 9 bases short, with 13 bases between. The sequence came from a man in his sixties with active or convalescent COVID-19. The specimen sequenced was peripheral blood. V and J are TRBV12-3 or TRBV12-4 and TRBJ1-2; D is unclear. The CDR3 coding sequence is TGTGCCAGCAGTGTAGGAAGTTACAGCTACACCTTC. Translated, it gives CASSVGSYSYTF.